The clone carrying this T cell receptor beta chain was picked up a small number of times. Time point noted: pre-treatment sample, taken before nivolumab and TIL therapy. This entry belongs to a study of TIL therapy for anti-PD-1-resistant metastatic lung cancer. Study-level background: Median tumor PD-L1 proportion score was about 5.9%.

The immunoSEQ assay was v3. The assay was immunoSEQ multiplex PCR, and TCRdb's table has in-frame clones only and misses some. The sample has fewer than 20,000 clones, approximately 74% seen once; the top ten hold around 35%. Sample: blood, taken at baseline. This receptor was obtained from a person between 25 and 79 years old with non-small cell lung cancer.

The CDR3 loop reads CASSLQGLDSGELFF. The CDR3 coding sequence is TGTGCCAGCAGCTTACAGGGTCTAGATTCCGGGGAGCTGTTTTTT. The V gene is TRBV7-7, the J gene TRBJ2-2, with D perhaps TRBD1 (5 bases). Trimming cost V 2 bases and J 6 bases, with 13 bases left between them. CDR3 length: 15 amino acids. Germline CDR1 and CDR2: SSHAT and FNYEAQ (reference sequence).